The 17 T cell receptor beta chains below all came from one sample that was sequenced in a study of CD8+CD57+ T cells in acquired aplastic anemia. Patients selected for sequencing had displayed CD8+CD57+ cell expansion by flow cytometry. It was genomic DNA that served as the template for profiling TCR beta VDJ and CDR3. TCRdb reprocessed the reads via MiXCR and lists one record per CDR3 protein. Of roughly 290,000 distinct CDR3 sequences in the sample, about 50% are singletons; the top ten hold roughly 1.3%. Sample: sorted CD4+, CD8+, or CD8+CD57+ T cells (not recorded which) from PBMCs. The receptor set was obtained from a human donor with aplastic anemia.

This clonotype has at least ten counts. The genes are TRBV7-8 and TRBJ1-5, with D uncertain. Trimming shortened V by 3 bases and J by 4 bases, and 13 bases separated the two germline ends. The germline CDR1 and CDR2 sequences are SGHVS and FQNEAQ. The CDR3 runs to 15 residues. DNA for the CDR3: TGTGCCAGCAGCTTCGGTTCCACTGCAAATCAGCCCCAGCATTTT. Amino acids: CASSFGSTANQPQHF.

This clonotype has only a few counts. A read error may be the cause here, since a much bigger clone is one base away. The rearrangement links TRBV3-1 to TRBJ2-7; D could derive from TRBD1 or TRBD2 (5 bases each). CDR1 is LGHDT, CDR2 YNNKEL, per germline (reference sequence). The CDR3 loop spans 15 amino acids. CDR3 DNA sequence: TGTGCCAGCAGCCAATATCGGGGCAGAGCCTACGGGCAGTACTTC. Encoded protein: CASSQYRGRAYGQYF.

This clonotype came up a few times. V gene TRBV7-8 combines with J gene TRBJ1-1; D is uncertain. The germline V gene has CDR1 SGHVS and CDR2 FQNEAQ. The V and J ends lost 3 bases and 0 bases respectively, with 8 bases between them. The CDR3 covers 14 residues. DNA for the CDR3: TGTGCCAGCAGCTTTTTGGATCTGAACACTGAAGCTTTCTTT. Its translation is CASSFLDLNTEAFF.

V is TRBV7-9 and J is TRBJ2-1; D remains unclear. The V and J ends lost 6 bases and 15 bases respectively, with 21 bases between them. The CDR3 extends over 13 amino acids. Germline CDR1 SEHNR, CDR2 FQNEAQ (reference sequence). The CDR3 sequence is CASSYSSVSVPFF. CDR3 DNA: TGTGCCAGCAGTTACTCGAGCGTCAGCGTCCCGTTCTTC.

This clonotype has at least ten counts. The V and J genes are TRBV14 and TRBJ2-1; TRBD2 matches 10 bases. J lost 2 bases, V lost 7 bases, and 5 bases had no gene match. Germline CDR1 and CDR2: SGHDN and FVKESK. The CDR3 contains 15 residues. CDR3: CASMRTSGAYNEQFF. In DNA form, the CDR3 reads TGTGCCAGCATGCGGACTAGCGGTGCCTACAATGAGCAGTTCTTC.

This clonotype has at least ten counts. J is TRBJ2-5 and V is TRBV5-1, with 9 bases aligning to TRBD2. Per the germline V gene, CDR1 is SGHRS and CDR2 is YFSETQ. The V and J ends lost 0 bases and 4 bases, in that order; junction bases with no gene match: 4. This CDR3 has 15 residues. CDR3 sequence (DNA): TGCGCCAGCAGCTTGGCTGGGACTAGCAGAGAGACCCAGTACTTC. Translating it yields CASSLAGTSRETQYF.

The chain has TRBV15 and TRBJ2-1; D gene uncertain. CDR3 length: 15 residues. The germline V gene has CDR1 LNHNV and CDR2 YYDKDF (reference sequence). The germline V and J ends were trimmed by 4 bases and 0 bases, with 10 bases remaining between them. The DNA of the CDR3 is TGTGCCACCAGCAACATACAGAGCTCCTACAATGAGCAGTTCTTC. Its translation: CATSNIQSSYNEQFF.

The rearrangement joins TRBV15 to TRBJ2-1, with TRBD2 matching 8 bases. Germline CDR1 and CDR2: LNHNV and YYDKDF (reference sequence). The trim removed 5 bases at V and 10 bases at J, leaving 7 bases unmatched. The CDR3 has 13 residues. The CDR3 loop is CATSPRTGGEQFF. CDR3 sequence (DNA): TGTGCCACCAGCCCACGAACGGGGGGGGAGCAGTTCTTC.

This sequence joins TRBV19 and TRBJ2-1, with 8 bases lining up with TRBD2. In germline, CDR1 is LNHDA, CDR2 SQIVND (reference sequence). J was trimmed by 6 bases and V by 1 base; bases with no gene match: 5. The CDR3 consists of 15 residues. In DNA, the CDR3 is TGTGCCAGTAGTATAGGAGCGGGAGTGGGCAATGAGCAGTTCTTC. Its protein is CASSIGAGVGNEQFF.

This clonotype appeared many times. This chain links TRBV7-2 with TRBJ1-3, with 9 bases fitting TRBD1. J lost 2 bases, V lost 3 bases, and 5 bases had no gene match. CDR1 is SGHTA, CDR2 FQGNSA, per germline. CDR3 length: 16 residues. CDR3 DNA: TGTGCCAGCAGCTTGAGACAGGGGGGAACTGGAAACACCATATATTTT. This encodes CASSLRQGGTGNTIYF. The full variable domain, completed using reference TRBV7-2 and TRBJ1-3, is GAGVSQSPSNKVTEKGKDVELRCDPISGHTALYWYRQSLGQGLEFLIYFQGNSAPDKSGLPSDRFSAERTGGSVSTLTIQRTQQEDSAVYLCASSLRQGGTGNTIYFGEGSWLTVV.

V gene TRBV14 combines with J gene TRBJ1-3, with D uncertain. CDR3 size: 15 residues. V was pared by 1 base and J by 7 bases, with 14 bases between. Germline V gene lookup returns CDR1 SGHDN and CDR2 FVKESK. CDR3 nucleotides: TGTGCCAGCAGCCAAGGGCCGGGAGTGGGTAACACCATATATTTT. Its protein is CASSQGPGVGNTIYF.

CDR3 residues: CASSLQGASSGELFF. CDR3 sequence (DNA): TGTGCCAGCAGCCTACAGGGGGCTAGTAGCGGGGAGCTGTTTTTT. V is TRBV2 and J is TRBJ2-2; 9 bases fit TRBD1. This CDR3 is built from 15 residues. After removal of 6 bases from V and 7 bases from J, the junction contained 9 bases not matched to a gene. Germline V gene lookup returns CDR1 SNHLY and CDR2 FYNNEI.

This clonotype was recorded at least ten times. This chain uses TRBV7-9 with TRBJ2-1; TRBD2 is a possible D gene (5 bases). The CDR3 totals 12 residues. Germline loops: CDR1 SEHNR, CDR2 FQNEAQ (reference sequence). Trimming stripped 5 bases from V and 8 bases from J, with 10 bases between. CDR3 nucleotide sequence: TGTGCCAGCAGCCCCCCCGGGGATGAGCAGTTCTTC. Protein sequence: CASSPPGDEQFF.

The table lists this clonotype with a count of one. This chain joins TRBV11-2 and TRBJ2-3; TRBD2 matches at 7 bases. With 5 bases clipped from V and 2 bases from J, the junction kept 13 bases outside the gene matches. The CDR3 contains 17 residues. Germline V gene sequence: CDR1 SGHAT, CDR2 FQNNGV. CDR3 bases: TGTGCCAGCAGCCGAGTTAGTTTGGCGGGGGTCACAGATACGCAGTATTTT. Translating gives CASSRVSLAGVTDTQYF.

This chain joins TRBV24-1 and TRBJ2-5, with D tentatively TRBD1 (5 bases). CDR1 and CDR2 (germline): KGHDR, SFDVKD. V was trimmed by 5 bases and J by 1 base, leaving 13 bases between them. This CDR3 has 15 residues. This CDR3 is CATSGTRQGQETQYF. The CDR3 DNA reads TGTGCCACCAGTGGAACCCGGCAGGGCCAAGAGACCCAGTACTTC.

This clonotype appeared many times. The chain combines TRBV12-3 or TRBV12-4 with TRBJ1-2, with TRBD1 identical over 7 bases. There are 13 residues in the CDR3. The V gene end was trimmed by 4 bases and the J gene end by 7 bases; junction bases not matched to a gene: 6. The chain's CDR3 is CASSSSTGIGYTF. DNA for the CDR3: TGTGCCAGCAGTTCCTCGACAGGGATTGGCTACACCTTC.

The rearrangement links TRBV10-3 to TRBJ2-7; D gene ambiguous. V lost 0 bases and J 2 bases, leaving 8 bases between the germline ends. CDR3 size: 14 residues. CDR1 is ENHRY and CDR2 is SYGVKD in the germline V gene. In DNA, the CDR3 is TGTGCCATCAGTGAGTCAGAGATTACCTACGAGCAGTACTTC. Protein product: CAISESEITYEQYF.